This T cell receptor (beta chain) originates from a study of T-cell reconstitution after alpha-beta-depleted transplantation in children. Using unique molecular identifiers, the investigators prepared the TCRbeta library. TCRdb re-called the PCR reads with MiXCR, one entry per CDR3 protein. The sample contains over 85,000 distinct CDR3 sequences, roughly 7.2% of which appear only once. About this clonotype: Its target is unknown.

Germline V lookup: CDR1 LGHNA, CDR2 YSLEER. Trimming left V 0 bases short and J 2 bases short, with 11 bases between. CDR3 length: 15 residues. Study-wide points: At day 60, the high TCRbeta diversity found in some patients originated from recipient T cells and thymic progenitors that had survived.

This specimen consisted of PBMCs, obtained before TCRalphabeta/CD19-depleted stem cell transplant. The TCR comes from a boy aged 2 to 10 with acute lymphoblastic leukemia, due to receive a stem cell transplant. The chain links TRBV4-3 to TRBJ2-7, with a possible D match to TRBD1 (5 bases). CDR3 DNA: TGCGCCAGCAGCCAAGATTTCAAGGGGACCTACGAGCAGTACTTC. Its translation: CASSQDFKGTYEQYF.